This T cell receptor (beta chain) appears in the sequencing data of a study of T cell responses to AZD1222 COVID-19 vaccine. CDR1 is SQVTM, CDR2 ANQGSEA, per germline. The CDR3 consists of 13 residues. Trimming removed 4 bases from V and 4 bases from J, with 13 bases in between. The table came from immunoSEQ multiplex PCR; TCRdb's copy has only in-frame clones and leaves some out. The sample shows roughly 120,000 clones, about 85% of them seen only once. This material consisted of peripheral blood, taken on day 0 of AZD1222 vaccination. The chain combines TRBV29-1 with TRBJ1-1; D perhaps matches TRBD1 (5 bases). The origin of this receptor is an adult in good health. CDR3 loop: CSVGMGVSTEAFF. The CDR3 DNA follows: TGCAGCGTTGGGATGGGGGTGAGCACTGAAGCTTTCTTT.